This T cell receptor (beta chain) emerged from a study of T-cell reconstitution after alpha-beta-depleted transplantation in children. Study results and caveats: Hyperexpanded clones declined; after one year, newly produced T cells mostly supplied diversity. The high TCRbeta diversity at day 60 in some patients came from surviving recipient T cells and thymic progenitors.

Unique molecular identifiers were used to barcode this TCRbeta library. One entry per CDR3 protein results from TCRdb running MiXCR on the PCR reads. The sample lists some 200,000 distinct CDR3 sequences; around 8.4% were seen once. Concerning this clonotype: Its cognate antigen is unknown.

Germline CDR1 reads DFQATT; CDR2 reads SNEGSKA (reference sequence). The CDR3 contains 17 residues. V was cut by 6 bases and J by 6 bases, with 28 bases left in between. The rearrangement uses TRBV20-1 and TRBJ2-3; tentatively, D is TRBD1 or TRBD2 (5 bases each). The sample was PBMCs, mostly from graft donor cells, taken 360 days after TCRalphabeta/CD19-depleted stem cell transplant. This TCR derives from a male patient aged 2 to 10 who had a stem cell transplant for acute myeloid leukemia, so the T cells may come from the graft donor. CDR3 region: CSARVGRARSLGDTQYF. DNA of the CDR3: TGCAGTGCCAGGGTGGGGCGGGCGAGGAGCTTGGGGGATACGCAGTATTTT.